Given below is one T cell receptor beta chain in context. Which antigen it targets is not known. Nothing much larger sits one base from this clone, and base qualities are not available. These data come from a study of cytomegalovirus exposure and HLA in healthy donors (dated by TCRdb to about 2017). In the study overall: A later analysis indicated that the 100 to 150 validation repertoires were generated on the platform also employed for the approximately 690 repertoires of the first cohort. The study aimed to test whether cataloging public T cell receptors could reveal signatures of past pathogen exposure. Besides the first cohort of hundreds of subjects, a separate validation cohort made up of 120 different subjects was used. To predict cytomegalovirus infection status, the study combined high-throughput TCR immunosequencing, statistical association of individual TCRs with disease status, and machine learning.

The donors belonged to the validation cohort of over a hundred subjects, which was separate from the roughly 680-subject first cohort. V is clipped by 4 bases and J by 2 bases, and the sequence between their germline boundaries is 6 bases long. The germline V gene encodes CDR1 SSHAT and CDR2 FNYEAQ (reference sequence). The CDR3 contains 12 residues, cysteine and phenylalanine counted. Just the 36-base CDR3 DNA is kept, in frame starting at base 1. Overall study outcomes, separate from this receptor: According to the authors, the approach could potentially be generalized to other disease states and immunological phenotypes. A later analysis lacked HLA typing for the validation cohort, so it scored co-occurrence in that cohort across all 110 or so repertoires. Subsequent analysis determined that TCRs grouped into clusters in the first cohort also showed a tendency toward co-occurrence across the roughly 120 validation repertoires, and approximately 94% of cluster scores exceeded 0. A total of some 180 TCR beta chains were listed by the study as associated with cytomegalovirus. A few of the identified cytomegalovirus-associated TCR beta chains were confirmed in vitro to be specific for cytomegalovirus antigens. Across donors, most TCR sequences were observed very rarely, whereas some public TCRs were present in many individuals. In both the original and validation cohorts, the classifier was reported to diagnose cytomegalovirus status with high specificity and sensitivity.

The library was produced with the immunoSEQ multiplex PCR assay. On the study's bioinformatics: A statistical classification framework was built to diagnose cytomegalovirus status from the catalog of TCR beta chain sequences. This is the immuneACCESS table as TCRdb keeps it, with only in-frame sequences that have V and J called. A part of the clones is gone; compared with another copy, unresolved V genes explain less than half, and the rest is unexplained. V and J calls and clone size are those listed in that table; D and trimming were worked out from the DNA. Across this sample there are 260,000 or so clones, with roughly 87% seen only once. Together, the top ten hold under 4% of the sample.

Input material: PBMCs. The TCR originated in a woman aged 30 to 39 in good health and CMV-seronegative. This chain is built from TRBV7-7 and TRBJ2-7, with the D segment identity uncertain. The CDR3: CASSCDPYEQYF. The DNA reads TGTGCCAGCAGCTGCGACCCCTACGAGCAGTACTTC.